This T cell receptor (beta chain) is from a study of cytomegalovirus exposure and HLA in healthy donors. Across the study: Assignment to the Caucasian-associated ancestry cluster applied to over 70% of the roughly 410 genotyped donors. The study, taken as a whole, reports: Another analysis was done later, and it associated roughly 15,000 TCR beta sequences with HLA alleles at 0.05 false discovery rate. The study labeled under 200 TCR beta chains cytomegalovirus-associated. A later analysis revealed that TCR association rates differed between HLA loci, peaking at DRB1 and bottoming out at HLA-C.

As regards this clone: The antigen is not known.

Primers: 60 Vbeta forward and 13 Jbeta reverse. Profiled with immunoSEQ multiplex PCR; TCRdb holds only in-frame clones, not every one. The repertoire holds 200,000 to 250,000 clones, with around 89% as singletons. Per the germline V gene, CDR1 is MNHEY and CDR2 is SVGAGI. The CDR3 loop spans 16 amino acids. After removal of 2 bases from V and 6 bases from J, the junction contained 5 bases not matched to a gene. Sequencing used PBMCs. This receptor was taken from a woman between 18 and 29 years old in good health and CMV-seronegative. V usage is TRBV6-5 and J usage is TRBJ2-3; TRBD2 agrees at 13 bases. The CDR3 protein is CASSYLGTSGADTQYF. CDR3 DNA sequence: TGTGCCAGCAGTTACCTCGGGACTAGCGGGGCGGATACGCAGTATTTT.